This TCR beta chain was sequenced in a study of shared clonotypes between healthy human individuals (dated by TCRdb to about 2020). Describing the broader study: The cohort included a few men and a couple of women between 18 and 49 years of age. Per donor, three plates each were used for CD4 naive and CD4 memory, two for CD8 naive, and one for CD8 memory. The study deeply sequenced blood TCR repertoires of about 5 healthy adults to estimate repertoire size and the extent of clonotype sharing between individuals. To increase sequencing depth and limit assay-specific biases, different laboratories used diverse techniques to prepare libraries and sequence TCR repertoires. Between about 0.94 and 8.9 billion PBMCs per donor were obtained by leukapheresis. What the research found in general, with its limitations: The genetic and exposure-history diversity represented was limited by the small number of donors. Based on pairwise subsampling, the degree of clonotype sharing among donors was expected to be affected by sequencing depth. Rarefaction of sorted-subset datasets indicated incomplete sequencing despite the large sequencing depth. Naive subsets generally had larger estimated clonotype richness than memory subsets. Clonotypes shared by all four sorted-subset donors showed higher generation probabilities than non-shared clonotypes. When several donors were compared, the shared fraction of clonotypes was 5% to 6.5% for naive CD4, roughly 3.3% for naive CD8, 2% to 2.5% for memory CD4, and less than 0.5% for memory CD8. Sampling was restricted to blood, and TCR repertoires in tissues likely differ from the TCR repertoires found in blood.

The germline V gene supplies CDR1 MNHEY and CDR2 SVGAGI. Including the terminal cysteine and phenylalanine, the CDR3 comprises 15 residues. Only the CDR3 region is kept as DNA, spanning 45 bases read in frame from base 1. About this clone: Its antigen remains unidentified. No base quality values were provided; no much bigger clone lies one nucleotide off.

Using the deep immunoSEQ assay, multiplex PCR amplified TCR CDR3 regions from genomic DNA. Extracted genomic DNA from each cell subset was spread evenly across all wells of several immunoSEQ 96-well plates, with each plate serving as a replicate. Each replicate PCR for sorted subsets received about 210 ng genomic DNA, equal to tens of thousands of T cell genomes. Purified libraries were measured with a Qubit 3.0 fluorometer, size-checked on a Bioanalyzer 2100, and measured again with the KAPA Library Quantification kit. Every immunoSEQ 96-well plate was sequenced on a separate single-read 150-cycle Illumina NextSeq 550 flow cell. Under the source paper's analysis protocol: Because the immunoSEQ output held only junctional sequences and lacked quality scores, the filtering could not match the filtering applied to full-length reads. Sequences were annotated with PyIR, a Python wrapper for IgBLAST v1.9, using IMGT germline references to assign V/J genes and CDR3. Any read was removed if the V/J assignment was weak (E-value above 1e-6), the CDR3 was missing, or the read contained stop codons, out-of-frame junctions, or ambiguous translated residues. V3J clonotypes were defined as sequences sharing the same inferred V gene, J gene, and CDR3 amino acid sequence. The percentage overlap between two repertoires was calculated by dividing the number of shared unique clonotypes by the size of the smaller repertoire. Three approaches were used to assess repertoire richness: RTK rarefaction, the Chao1 estimator, and Recon v2.1 estimates of unobserved clonotypes. OLGA was used to compute generation probabilities for all TCRbeta clonotypes that the gDNA method yielded from a handful of donors. Imported from immuneACCESS, the table was reduced by TCRdb to in-frame sequences with V and J called. These copies leave out some clones; in studies compared against another copy, an unresolved V gene accounts for under half, and the cause of the remainder is not known. V and J calls and clone size are copied from that table; D and trimming were computed from the DNA. This sample has about 1 million clones in its table, and about 77% of those were observed once. Jointly, the top ten make up 1.5% of the sample.

Donors were healthy HIV-negative adults with no recently reported acute infections or vaccinations. All donors were Caucasian adults living in Nashville, Tennessee, USA. CD4+ T cells were enriched by magnetic negative selection, after which naive cells were positively selected on CD45RA and the negative fraction was taken as the memory subset. After blood collection by leukapheresis, PBMCs were isolated using Ficoll-Histopaque density gradient centrifugation and then cryopreserved in the vapor phase of liquid nitrogen. Analytical flow cytometry was used to check the purity and quantity of every magnetically sorted T cell population. Genomic DNA was isolated from each sorted fraction and quantified by UV absorbance on a Nanodrop 2000c.

What was sequenced was memory CD4+ T cells sorted from blood. The cell subset or site label of this sample denotes: CD45RA-negative fraction. Here the chain combines TRBV6-5 and TRBJ2-5, with 12 bases in between that match TRBD2. The tail of the sequence fits TRBJ2-7 better, so the J call may be wrong. The clonotype was recovered from a man aged 18 to 29 in good health. The sequenced DNA is TGTGCCAGCAGGCCACTAGCGGGGGGAACCTACGAGCAGTACTTC. Translated, it reads CASRPLAGGTYEQYF.